The clone carrying this TCR beta chain was detected many times. Its antigen remains unidentified. This record comes from a study of CD8+CD57+ T cells in acquired aplastic anemia. On the study more broadly: Sorted cells (CD4+ and CD8+) yielded DNA amounts that averaged roughly 3 ug.

An expansion of CD8+CD57+ cells by flow cytometry had been shown in patients chosen for sequencing. Genomic DNA was employed as the template in profiling TCR beta VDJ and CDR3. TCRdb fed the reads into MiXCR, producing one record per CDR3 protein. The table shows approximately 220,000 distinct CDR3 sequences, with around 45% occurring only once. Study results and limitations: The number of CD8+ CDR3 sequences shared by patients and controls was twenty-nine.

Germline V gene data show CDR1 as SGHTS and CDR2 as YDEGEE. V dropped 4 bases and J dropped 1 base, with 12 bases sitting between them. CDR3 length equals 14 residues. The V and J genes are TRBV5-8 and TRBJ2-7; no clear D. Sequencing was done on a sample of sorted CD4+, CD8+, or CD8+CD57+ T cells (not recorded which) from PBMCs. The sequence came from a human donor with aplastic anemia. CDR3 region: CASSPRHDSYEQYF. The CDR3 bases are TGTGCCAGCAGCCCGAGACACGATTCCTACGAGCAGTACTTC.